The next 5 T cell receptor beta chains were all read from a single sample in a study of blood T cells in healthy people across ages. Using a J-beta primer mix together with a sample-barcoded 5' primer, a second PCR was run for about 7 to 12 cycles. TCRdb passed the 5' RACE reads through MiXCR, listing each CDR3 protein once. Among 700,000 or so distinct CDR3 sequences, roughly 20% were seen once, and the ten largest hold around a fifth. The sequenced sample consisted of blood. These receptors were collected from a man between 65 and 80 years old in good health.

The V gene is TRBV9, the J gene TRBJ2-5; D is unclear. With 5 bases removed from V and 2 bases from J, the gap between germline ends came to 13 bases. The CDR3 is 14 amino acids. Germline CDR1 reads SGDLS; CDR2 reads YYNGEE. CDR3 protein: CASSAPGEQETQYF. The CDR3 bases are TGTGCCAGCAGTGCCCCGGGCGAACAAGAGACCCAGTACTTC.

This clonotype has at least ten counts. The chain is built from TRBV11-2 and TRBJ1-1; D gene unclear. This CDR3 spans 13 amino acids. V lost 5 bases to trimming and J lost 2 bases, with 9 bases between them. Germline V gene data show CDR1 as SGHAT and CDR2 as FQNNGV. CDR3 sequence: CASSAPGNTEAFF. CDR3 coding DNA: TGTGCCAGCAGCGCCCCAGGCAACACTGAAGCTTTCTTT.

The chain joins TRBV24-1 to TRBJ2-1; 7 bases are shared with TRBD2. CDR1 KGHDR and CDR2 SFDVKD come from the germline V gene. V shed 9 bases and J 4 bases; nucleotides not matched to a gene: 17. The CDR3 contains 17 residues. The CDR3 DNA sequence: TGTGCCACCGAAAAGACTAGCCCGGACGTCGTGTACAATGAGCAGTTCTTC. Translation gives CATEKTSPDVVYNEQFF.

This clonotype has only a few counts. The J gene is TRBJ1-2, the V gene TRBV6-6, with 9 bases lining up with TRBD1. V was pared by 2 bases and J by 1 base, with 2 bases of the junction left unmatched. The CDR3 contains 15 residues. The germline V gene has CDR1 MNHNY and CDR2 SVGAGI (reference sequence). CDR3 nucleotides: TGTGCCAGCAGTTACGAGACAGGGGGTAACTATGGCTACACCTTC. As protein: CASSYETGGNYGYTF.

This clonotype was observed a handful of times. The chain carries TRBV4-1 and TRBJ2-5, with D unresolved. Matching the DNA end better, TRBJ2-1 makes the J call doubtful. The germline CDR1 and CDR2 sequences are MGHRA and YSYEKL. CDR3 length: 14 amino acids. The CDR3 DNA follows: TGCGCCAGCAGCCAAGATCTCAGGCTAAGGGAGCAGTTCTTC. This codes for CASSQDLRLREQFF.